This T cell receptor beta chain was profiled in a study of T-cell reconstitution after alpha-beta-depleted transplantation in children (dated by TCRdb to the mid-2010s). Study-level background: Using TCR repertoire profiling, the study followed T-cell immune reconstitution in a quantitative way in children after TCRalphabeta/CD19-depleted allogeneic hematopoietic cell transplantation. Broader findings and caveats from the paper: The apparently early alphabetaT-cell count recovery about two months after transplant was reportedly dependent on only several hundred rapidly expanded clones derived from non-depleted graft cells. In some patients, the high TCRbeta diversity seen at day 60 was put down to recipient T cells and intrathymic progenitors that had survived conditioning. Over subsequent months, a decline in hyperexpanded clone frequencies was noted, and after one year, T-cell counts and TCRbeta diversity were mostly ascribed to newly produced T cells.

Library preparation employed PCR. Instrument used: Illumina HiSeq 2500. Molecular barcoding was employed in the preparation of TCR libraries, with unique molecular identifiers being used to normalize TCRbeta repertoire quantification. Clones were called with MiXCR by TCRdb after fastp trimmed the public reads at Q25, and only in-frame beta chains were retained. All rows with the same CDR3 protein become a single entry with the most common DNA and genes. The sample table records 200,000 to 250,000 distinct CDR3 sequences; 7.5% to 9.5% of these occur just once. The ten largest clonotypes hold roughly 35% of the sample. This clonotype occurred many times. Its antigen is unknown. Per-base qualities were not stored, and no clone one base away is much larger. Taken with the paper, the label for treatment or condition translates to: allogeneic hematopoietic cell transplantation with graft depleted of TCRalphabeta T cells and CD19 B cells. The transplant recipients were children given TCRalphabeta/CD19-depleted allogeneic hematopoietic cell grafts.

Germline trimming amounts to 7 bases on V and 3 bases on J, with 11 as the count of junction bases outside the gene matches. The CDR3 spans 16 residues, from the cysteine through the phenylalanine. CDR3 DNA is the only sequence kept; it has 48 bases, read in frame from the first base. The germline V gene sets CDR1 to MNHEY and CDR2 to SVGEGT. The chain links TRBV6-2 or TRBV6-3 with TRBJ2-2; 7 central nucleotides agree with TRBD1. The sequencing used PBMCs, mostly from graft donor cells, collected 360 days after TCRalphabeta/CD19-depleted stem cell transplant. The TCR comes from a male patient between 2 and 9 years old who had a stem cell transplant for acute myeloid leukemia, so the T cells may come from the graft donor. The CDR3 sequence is CASTLGQPFYTGELFF. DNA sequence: TGTGCCAGCACTTTGGGACAGCCCTTTTACACCGGGGAGCTGTTTTTT.